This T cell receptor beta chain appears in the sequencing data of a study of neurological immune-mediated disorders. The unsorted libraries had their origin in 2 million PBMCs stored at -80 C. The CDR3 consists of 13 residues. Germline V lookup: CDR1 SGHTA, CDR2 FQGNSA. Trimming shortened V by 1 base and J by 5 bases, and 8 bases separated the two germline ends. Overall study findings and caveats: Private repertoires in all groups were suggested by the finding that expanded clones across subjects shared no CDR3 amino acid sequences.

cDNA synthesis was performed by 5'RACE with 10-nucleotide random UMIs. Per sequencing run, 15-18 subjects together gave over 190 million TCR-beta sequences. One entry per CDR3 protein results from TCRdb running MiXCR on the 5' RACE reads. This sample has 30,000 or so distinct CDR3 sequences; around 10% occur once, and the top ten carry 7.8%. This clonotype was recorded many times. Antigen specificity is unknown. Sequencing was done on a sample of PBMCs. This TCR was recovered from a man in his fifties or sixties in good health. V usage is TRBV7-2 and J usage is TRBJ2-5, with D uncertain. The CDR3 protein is CASSLGYTETQYF. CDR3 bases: TGTGCCAGCAGCTTAGGTTATACGGAGACCCAGTACTTC.